A single TCR delta chain is shown here with its context. This clone was detected a few times. This receptor's antigen is unknown. The record has no base qualities; no much larger clone is one base away. The library came from PCR. Reads for this sample came from an Illumina MiSeq. TCRdb recomputed clones from the public reads with CATT; identical DNA rows were then combined. This sample gives about 13,000 delta-chain clones in total; less than 60% of them show up just once. Together, the top ten hold 1.5% of the sample. From the cysteine up to the phenylalanine, the CDR3 has a length of 23 residues. This entry keeps only the CDR3 DNA: 69 bases, framed from base 1. Per the germline V gene, TSWWSYY is the CDR1 and QGS is the CDR2. At the junction V is shortened by 1 base and J by 4 bases; bases outside the gene matches: 24. This record belongs to a study of human gamma delta and Vdelta1 T cells (dated by TCRdb to the late 2010s). For the study in its entirety: The study examined Delta One T cells, which are Vd1+ gamma-delta T cells, as cytotoxic effectors against acute myeloid leukemia.

Overall study results and their limits: According to the report, Delta One T cells were polyclonal and showed broad cytotoxic targeting of acute myeloid leukemia.

The chain was built from TRDV1 and TRDJ2, with 10 bases matching TRDD3. The receptor was derived from a human donor in good health. The sample taken for sequencing was Vdelta1 gamma-delta T cells from blood grown in culture (DOT cells). The cell subset or site label, read with the paper, signifies: Delta One T cells, in vitro expanded/differentiated Vd1+ gamma-delta T cells. The DNA sequence reads TGTGCTCTTGGGGAACCCGGGCCTCCCCCCGTACTGGGGGATGGTATCTGGACAGCACAACTCTTCTTT. Translated, this gives CALGEPGPPPVLGDGIWTAQLFF.